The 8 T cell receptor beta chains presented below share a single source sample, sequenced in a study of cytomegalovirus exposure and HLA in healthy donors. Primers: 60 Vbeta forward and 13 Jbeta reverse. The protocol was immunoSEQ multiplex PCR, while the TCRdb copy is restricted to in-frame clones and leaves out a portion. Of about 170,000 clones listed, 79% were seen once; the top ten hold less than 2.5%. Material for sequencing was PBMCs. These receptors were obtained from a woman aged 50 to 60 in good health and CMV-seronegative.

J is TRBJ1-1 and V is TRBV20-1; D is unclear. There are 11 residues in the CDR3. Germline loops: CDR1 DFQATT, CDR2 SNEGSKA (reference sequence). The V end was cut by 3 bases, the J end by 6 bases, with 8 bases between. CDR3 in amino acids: CSASNGAEAFF. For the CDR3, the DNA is TGCAGTGCTAGCAACGGGGCTGAAGCTTTCTTT.

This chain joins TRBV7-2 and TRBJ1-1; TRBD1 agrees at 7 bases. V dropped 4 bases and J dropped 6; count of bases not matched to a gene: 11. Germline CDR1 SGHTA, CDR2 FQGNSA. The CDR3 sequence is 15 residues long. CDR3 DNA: TGTGCCAGCAGCTCAGCCCCAGGGGGGAGGTCTGAAGCTTTCTTT. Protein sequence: CASSSAPGGRSEAFF.

CDR3 in DNA: TGTGCCAGCAGCCCAGCGGGCTCCTACAATGAGCAGTTCTTC. Protein sequence: CASSPAGSYNEQFF. The chain employs TRBV5-4 and TRBJ2-1; maybe TRBD2 (6 bases). Germline V gene data show CDR1 as SGHNT and CDR2 as YYREEE (reference sequence). There are 14 residues in the CDR3. V shed 4 bases and J shed 0 bases, with 8 bases lying between them.

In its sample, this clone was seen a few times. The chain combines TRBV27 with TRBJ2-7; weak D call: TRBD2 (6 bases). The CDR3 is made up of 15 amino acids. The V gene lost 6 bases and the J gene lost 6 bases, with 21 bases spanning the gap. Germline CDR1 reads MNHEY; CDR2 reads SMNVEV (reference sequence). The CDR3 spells CASSSHLKAGFEQYF. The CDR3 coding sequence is TGTGCCAGCAGCTCCCACCTTAAAGCGGGCTTCGAGCAGTACTTC.

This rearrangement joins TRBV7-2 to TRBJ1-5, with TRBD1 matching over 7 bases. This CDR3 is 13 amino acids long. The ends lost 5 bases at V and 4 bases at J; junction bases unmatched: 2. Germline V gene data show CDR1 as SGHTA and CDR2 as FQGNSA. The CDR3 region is CASSPQGNQPQHF. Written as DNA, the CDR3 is TGTGCCAGCAGCCCACAGGGGAATCAGCCCCAGCATTTT.

The CDR3 DNA reads as TGTGCCAGCAGCTTGGGGCCGGGACACCTCAATCAGCCCCAGCATTTT. The encoded protein is CASSLGPGHLNQPQHF. The J gene is TRBJ1-5, the V gene TRBV5-8, with a weak D call TRBD1 (6 bases). Germline lookup yields CDR1 SGHTS and CDR2 YDEGEE. The CDR3 is 16 residues long. V dropped 0 bases and J dropped 3 bases, with 13 bases sitting between them. Drawing the rest from reference TRBV5-8 and TRBJ1-5, the complete variable domain is EAGVTQSPTHLIKTRGQQATLRCSPISGHTSVYWYQQALGLGLQFLLWYDEGEERNRGNFPPRFSGRQFPNYSSELNVNALELEDSALYLCASSLGPGHLNQPQHFGDGTRLSIL.

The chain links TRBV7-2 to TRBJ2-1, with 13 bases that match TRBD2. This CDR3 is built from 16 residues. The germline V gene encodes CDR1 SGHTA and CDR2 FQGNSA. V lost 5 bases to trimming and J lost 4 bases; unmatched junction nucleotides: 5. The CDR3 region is CASSRTSGSGYNEQFF. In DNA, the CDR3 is TGTGCCAGCAGCCGGACTAGCGGGAGTGGTTACAATGAGCAGTTCTTC.

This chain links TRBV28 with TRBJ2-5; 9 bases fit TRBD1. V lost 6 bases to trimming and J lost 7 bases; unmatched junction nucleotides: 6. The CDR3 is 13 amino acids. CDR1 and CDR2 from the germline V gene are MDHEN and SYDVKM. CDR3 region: CASRGQGRGTQYF. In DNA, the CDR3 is TGTGCCAGCAGGGGACAGGGTCGGGGGACCCAGTACTTC.